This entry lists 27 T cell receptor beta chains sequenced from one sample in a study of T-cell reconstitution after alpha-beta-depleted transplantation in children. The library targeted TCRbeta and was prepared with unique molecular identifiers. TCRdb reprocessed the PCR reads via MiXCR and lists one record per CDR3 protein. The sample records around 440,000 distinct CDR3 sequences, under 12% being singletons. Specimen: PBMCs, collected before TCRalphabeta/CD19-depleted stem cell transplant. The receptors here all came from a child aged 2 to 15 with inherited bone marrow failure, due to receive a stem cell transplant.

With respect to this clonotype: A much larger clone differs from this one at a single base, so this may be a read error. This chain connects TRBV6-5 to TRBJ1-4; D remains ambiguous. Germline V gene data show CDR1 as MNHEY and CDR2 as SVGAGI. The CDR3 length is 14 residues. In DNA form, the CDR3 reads TGTGCCAGCAGTTTGTACTTCGGCAATGAAATACTGTTTTTT. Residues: CASSLYFGNEILFF.

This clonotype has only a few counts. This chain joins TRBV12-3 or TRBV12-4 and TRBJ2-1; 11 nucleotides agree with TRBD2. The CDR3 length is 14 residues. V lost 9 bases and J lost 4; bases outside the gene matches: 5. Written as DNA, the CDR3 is TGTGCCAGTCATACTAGCGGGAGTTACAATGAGCAGTTCTTC. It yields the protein CASHTSGSYNEQFF.

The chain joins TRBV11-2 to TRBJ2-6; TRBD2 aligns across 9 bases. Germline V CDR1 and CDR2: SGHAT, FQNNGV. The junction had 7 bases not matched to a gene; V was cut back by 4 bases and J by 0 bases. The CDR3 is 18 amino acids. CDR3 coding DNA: TGTGCCAGCAGCTCCCGGACTAGCGCGTACTCTGGGGCCAACGTCCTGACTTTC. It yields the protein CASSSRTSAYSGANVLTF.

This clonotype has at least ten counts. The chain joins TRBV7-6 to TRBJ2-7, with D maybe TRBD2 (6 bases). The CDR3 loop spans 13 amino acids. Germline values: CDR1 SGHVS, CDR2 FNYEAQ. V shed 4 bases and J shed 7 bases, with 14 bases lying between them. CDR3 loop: CASSSEARGEQYF. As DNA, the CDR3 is TGTGCCAGCAGCTCCGAAGCCCGGGGGGAGCAGTACTTC. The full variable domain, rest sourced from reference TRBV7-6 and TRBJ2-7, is GAGVSQSPRYKVTKRGQDVALRCDPISGHVSLYWYRQALGQGPEFLTYFNYEAQQDKSGLPNDRFSAERPEGSISTLTIQRTEQRDSAMYRCASSSEARGEQYFGPGTRLTVT.

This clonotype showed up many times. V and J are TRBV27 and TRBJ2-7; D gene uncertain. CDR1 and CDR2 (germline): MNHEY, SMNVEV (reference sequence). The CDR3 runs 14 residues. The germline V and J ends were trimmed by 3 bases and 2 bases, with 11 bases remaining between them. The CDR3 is CASSFRSPTYEQYF. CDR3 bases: TGTGCCAGCAGTTTCCGCAGCCCAACCTACGAGCAGTACTTC.

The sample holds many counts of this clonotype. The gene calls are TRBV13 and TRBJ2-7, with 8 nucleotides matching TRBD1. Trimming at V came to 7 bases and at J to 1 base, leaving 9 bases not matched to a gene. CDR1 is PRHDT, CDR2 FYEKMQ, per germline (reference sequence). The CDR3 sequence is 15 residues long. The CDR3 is CASTIDGDRSYEQYF. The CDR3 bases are TGTGCCAGCACCATAGACGGGGACAGGTCCTACGAGCAGTACTTC.

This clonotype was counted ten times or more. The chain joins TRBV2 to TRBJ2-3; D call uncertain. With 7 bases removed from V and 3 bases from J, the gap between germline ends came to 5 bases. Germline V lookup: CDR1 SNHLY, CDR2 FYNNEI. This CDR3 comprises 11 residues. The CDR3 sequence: CASTFTDTQYF. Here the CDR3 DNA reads TGTGCCAGCACCTTTACAGATACGCAGTATTTT.

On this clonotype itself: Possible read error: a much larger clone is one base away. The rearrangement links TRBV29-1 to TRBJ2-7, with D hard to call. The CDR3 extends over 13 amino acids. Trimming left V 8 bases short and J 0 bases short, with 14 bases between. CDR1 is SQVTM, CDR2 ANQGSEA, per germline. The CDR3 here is CSNPFGSSYEQYF. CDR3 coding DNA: TGCAGCAACCCTTTCGGGTCCTCCTACGAGCAGTACTTC.

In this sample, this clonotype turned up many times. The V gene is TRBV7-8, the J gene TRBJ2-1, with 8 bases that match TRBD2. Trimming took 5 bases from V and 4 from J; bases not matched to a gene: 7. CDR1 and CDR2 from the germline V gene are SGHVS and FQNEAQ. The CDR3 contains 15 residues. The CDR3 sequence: CASSPELAVYNEQFF. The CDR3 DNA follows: TGTGCCAGCAGCCCGGAACTAGCGGTTTACAATGAGCAGTTCTTC.

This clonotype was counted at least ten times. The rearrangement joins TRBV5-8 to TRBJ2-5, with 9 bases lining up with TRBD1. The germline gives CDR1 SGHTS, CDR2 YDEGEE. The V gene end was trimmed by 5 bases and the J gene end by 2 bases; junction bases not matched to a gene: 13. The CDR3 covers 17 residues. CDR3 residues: CASRRRRDRVGQETQYF. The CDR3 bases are TGTGCCAGCAGACGACGCCGGGACAGGGTTGGACAAGAGACCCAGTACTTC.

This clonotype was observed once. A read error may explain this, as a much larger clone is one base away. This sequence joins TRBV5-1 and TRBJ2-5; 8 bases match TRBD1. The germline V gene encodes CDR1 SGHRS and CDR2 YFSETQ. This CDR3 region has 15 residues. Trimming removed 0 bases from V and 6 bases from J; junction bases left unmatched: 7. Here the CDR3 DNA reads TGCGCCAGCAGCTTGGTAACAGGGGGACAACAGACCCAGTACTTC. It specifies CASSLVTGGQQTQYF.

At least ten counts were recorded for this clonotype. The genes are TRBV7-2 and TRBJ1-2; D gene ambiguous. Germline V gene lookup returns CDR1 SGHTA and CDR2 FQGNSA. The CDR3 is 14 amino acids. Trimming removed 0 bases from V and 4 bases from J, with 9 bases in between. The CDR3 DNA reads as TGTGCCAGCAGCTTAGCGGGTTACGGCTATGGCTACACCTTC. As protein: CASSLAGYGYGYTF.

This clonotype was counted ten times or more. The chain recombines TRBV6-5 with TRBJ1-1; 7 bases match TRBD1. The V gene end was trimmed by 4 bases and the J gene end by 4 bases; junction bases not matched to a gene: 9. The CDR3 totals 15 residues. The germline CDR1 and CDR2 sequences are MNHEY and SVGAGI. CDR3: CASSSPEGASTEAFF. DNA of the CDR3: TGTGCCAGCAGTTCCCCGGAGGGGGCTAGCACTGAAGCTTTCTTT.

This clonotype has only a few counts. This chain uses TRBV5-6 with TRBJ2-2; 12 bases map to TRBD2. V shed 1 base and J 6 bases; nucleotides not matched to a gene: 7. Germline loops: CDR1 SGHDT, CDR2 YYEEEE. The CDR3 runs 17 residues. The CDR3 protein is CASSLIVLAGGPGELFF. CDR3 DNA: TGTGCCAGCAGCTTGATAGTACTAGCGGGAGGACCCGGGGAGCTGTTTTTT.

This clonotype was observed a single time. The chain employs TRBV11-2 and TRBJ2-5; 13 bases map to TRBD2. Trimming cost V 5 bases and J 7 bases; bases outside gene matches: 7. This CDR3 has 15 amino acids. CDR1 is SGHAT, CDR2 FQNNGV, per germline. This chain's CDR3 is CASSPGLAGEVTQYF. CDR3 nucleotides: TGTGCCAGCAGCCCCGGACTAGCGGGGGAAGTGACCCAGTACTTC.

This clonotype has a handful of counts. Written as DNA, the CDR3 is TGTGCCACCAGCAGAGTCCGTCAGGGCCACACCGGGGAGCTGTTTTTT. Its translation is CATSRVRQGHTGELFF. This sequence joins TRBV15 and TRBJ2-2, with a possible D match to TRBD1 (5 bases). Trimming left V 1 base short and J 3 bases short, with 12 bases between. The CDR3 consists of 16 residues. In germline, CDR1 is LNHNV, CDR2 YYDKDF (reference sequence).

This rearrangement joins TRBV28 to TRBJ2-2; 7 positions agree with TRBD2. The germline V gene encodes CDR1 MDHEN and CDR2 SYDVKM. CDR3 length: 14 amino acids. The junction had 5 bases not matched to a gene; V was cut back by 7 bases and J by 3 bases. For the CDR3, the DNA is TGTGCCAGCATGGGAGGGGCCTACACCGGGGAGCTGTTTTTT. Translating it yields CASMGGAYTGELFF.

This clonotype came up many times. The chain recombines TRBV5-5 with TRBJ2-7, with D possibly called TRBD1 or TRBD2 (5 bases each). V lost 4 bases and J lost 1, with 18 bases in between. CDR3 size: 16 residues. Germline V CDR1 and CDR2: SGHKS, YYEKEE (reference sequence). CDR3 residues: CASSVGTPSKSYEQYF. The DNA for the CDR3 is TGTGCCAGCAGCGTGGGGACCCCAAGTAAGTCCTACGAGCAGTACTTC. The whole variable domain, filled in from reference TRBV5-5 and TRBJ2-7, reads DAGVTQSPTHLIKTRGQQVTLRCSPISGHKSVSWYQQVLGQGPQFIFQYYEKEERGRGNFPDRFSARQFPNYSSELNVNALLLGDSALYLCASSVGTPSKSYEQYFGPGTRLTVT.

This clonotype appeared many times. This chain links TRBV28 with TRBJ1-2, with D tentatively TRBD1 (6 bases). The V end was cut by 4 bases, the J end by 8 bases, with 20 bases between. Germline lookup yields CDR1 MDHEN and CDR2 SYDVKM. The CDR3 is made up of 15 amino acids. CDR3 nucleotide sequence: TGTGCCAGCAGTTCCCCAGGGGTGGGCACAAGAGGCTACACCTTC. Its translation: CASSSPGVGTRGYTF.

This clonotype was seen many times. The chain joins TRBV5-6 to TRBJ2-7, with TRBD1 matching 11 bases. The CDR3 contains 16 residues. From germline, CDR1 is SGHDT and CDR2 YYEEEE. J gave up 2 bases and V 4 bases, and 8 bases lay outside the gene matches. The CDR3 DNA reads TGTGCCAGCAGCCCCAGCGCGGGACAGGGGGCCTACGAGCAGTACTTC. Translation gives CASSPSAGQGAYEQYF.

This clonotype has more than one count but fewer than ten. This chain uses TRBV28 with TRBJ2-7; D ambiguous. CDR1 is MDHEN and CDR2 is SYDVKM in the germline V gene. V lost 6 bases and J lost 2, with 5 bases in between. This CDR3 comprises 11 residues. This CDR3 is CASRLAYEQYF. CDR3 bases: TGTGCCAGCAGACTCGCCTACGAGCAGTACTTC. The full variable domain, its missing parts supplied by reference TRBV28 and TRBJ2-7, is DVKVTQSSRYLVKRTGEKVFLECVQDMDHENMFWYRQDPGLGLRLIYFSYDVKMKEKGDIPEGYSVSREKKERFSLILESASTNQTSMYLCASRLAYEQYFGPGTRLTVT.

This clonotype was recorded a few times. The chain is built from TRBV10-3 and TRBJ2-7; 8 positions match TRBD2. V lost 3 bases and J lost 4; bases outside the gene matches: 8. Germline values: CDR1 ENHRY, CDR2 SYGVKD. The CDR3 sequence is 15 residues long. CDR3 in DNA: TGTGCCATCAGTGACAAGCGGGAGAGTAAGTACGAGCAGTACTTC. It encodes CAISDKRESKYEQYF.

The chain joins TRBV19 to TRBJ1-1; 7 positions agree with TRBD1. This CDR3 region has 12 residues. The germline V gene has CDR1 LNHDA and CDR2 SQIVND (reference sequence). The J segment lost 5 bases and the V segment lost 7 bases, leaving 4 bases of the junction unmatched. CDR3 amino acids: CASKGGSTEAFF. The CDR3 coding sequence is TGTGCCAGTAAAGGGGGCAGTACTGAAGCTTTCTTT.

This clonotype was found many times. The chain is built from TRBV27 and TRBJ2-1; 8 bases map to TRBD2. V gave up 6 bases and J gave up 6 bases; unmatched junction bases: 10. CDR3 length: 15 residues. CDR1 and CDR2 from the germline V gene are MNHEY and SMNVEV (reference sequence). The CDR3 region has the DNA TGTGCCAGCAGGTCCGGGACTAGGGTGGGCAATGAGCAGTTCTTC. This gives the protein CASRSGTRVGNEQFF.

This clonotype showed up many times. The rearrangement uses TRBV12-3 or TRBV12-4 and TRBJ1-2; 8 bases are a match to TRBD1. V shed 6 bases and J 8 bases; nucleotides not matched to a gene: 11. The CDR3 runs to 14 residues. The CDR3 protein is CASRSDRGPRGYTF. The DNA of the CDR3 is TGTGCCAGCAGATCAGACAGGGGTCCCCGGGGCTACACCTTC.

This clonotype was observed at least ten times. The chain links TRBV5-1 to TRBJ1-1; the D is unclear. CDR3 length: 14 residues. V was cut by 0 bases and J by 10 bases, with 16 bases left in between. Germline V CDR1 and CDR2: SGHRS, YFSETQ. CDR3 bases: TGCGCCAGCAGCTTGGAGTTGCGGTGCGCAAGAGCTTTCTTT. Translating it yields CASSLELRCARAFF.

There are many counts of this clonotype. This CDR3 reads CSVALVYEQYF. As DNA, the CDR3 is TGCAGCGTCGCACTCGTCTACGAGCAGTACTTC. The rearrangement uses TRBV29-1 and TRBJ2-7; no definite D call. V lost 6 bases and J lost 3, with 9 bases in between. CDR3 size: 11 residues. The germline V gene encodes CDR1 SQVTM and CDR2 ANQGSEA.